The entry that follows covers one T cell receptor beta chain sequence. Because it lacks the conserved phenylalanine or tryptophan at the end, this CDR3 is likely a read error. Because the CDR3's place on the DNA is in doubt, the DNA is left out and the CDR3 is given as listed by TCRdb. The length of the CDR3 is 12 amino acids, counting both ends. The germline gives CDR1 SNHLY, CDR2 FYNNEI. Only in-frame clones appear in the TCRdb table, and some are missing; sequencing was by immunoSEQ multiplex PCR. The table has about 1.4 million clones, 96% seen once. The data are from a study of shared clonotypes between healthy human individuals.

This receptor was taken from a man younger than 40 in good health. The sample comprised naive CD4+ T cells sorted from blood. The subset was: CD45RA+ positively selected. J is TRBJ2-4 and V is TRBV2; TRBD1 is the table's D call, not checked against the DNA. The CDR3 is CASRGPGQGAYL.